The rows below give T cell receptor beta chains drawn from one sample of a study of T cell responses to AZD1222 COVID-19 vaccine. Some clones are missing from TCRdb's copy, which holds only in-frame ones; the method was immunoSEQ multiplex PCR. The sample includes approximately 28,000 clones, over 80% seen only once; the top ten take around 8.4%. Sequencing used peripheral blood, obtained 28 days after the second AZD1222 dose. The receptor source for this set is an adult who received the AZD1222 COVID-19 vaccine. CDR3s include the opening cysteine and the closing phenylalanine or tryptophan. A D gene is named only where the DNA matches it firmly. For some rows the clone size is stated as once, few or many, or as a class when expanded; others skip it.

D: TRBD1
V: TRBV3-1/TRBV3-2
size: -
J: TRBJ1-2
CDR3: CASSQEPGTAIHYGYTF
DNA: TGTGCCAGCAGCCAAGAACCCGGGACAGCTATCCACTATGGCTACACCTTC

D: -
V: TRBV5-6
size: -
J: TRBJ1-5
CDR3: CASSRWGNQPQHF
DNA: TGTGCCAGCAGCCGGTGGGGCAATCAGCCCCAGCATTTT

D: TRBD1
V: TRBV10-3
size: -
J: TRBJ1-1
CDR3: CAIRQGVRTEAFF
DNA: TGTGCCATACGACAGGGGGTTCGCACTGAAGCTTTCTTT

D: TRBD1
V: TRBV27
size: once
J: TRBJ1-2
CDR3: CASTADRGKGYTF
DNA: TGTGCCAGCACCGCCGACAGGGGTAAGGGCTACACCTTC

D: -
V: TRBV28
size: -
J: TRBJ1-2
CDR3: CASSLQGYGYTF
DNA: TGTGCCAGCAGTCTCCAGGGCTATGGCTACACCTTC

D: -
V: TRBV28
size: -
J: TRBJ2-7
CDR3: CASSQGTYEQYF
DNA: TGTGCCAGCTCACAGGGAACCTACGAGCAGTACTTC

D: -
V: TRBV9
size: -
J: TRBJ1-5
CDR3: CASSVGHVGNQPQHF
DNA: TGTGCCAGCAGCGTGGGACATGTGGGCAATCAGCCCCAGCATTTT

D: -
V: TRBV9
size: -
J: TRBJ1-6
CDR3: CASSALGGTHSPLHF
DNA: TGTGCCAGCAGCGCCCTCGGGGGGACGCATTCACCCCTCCACTTT

D: TRBD2
V: TRBV9
size: -
J: TRBJ2-2
CDR3: CASSVGTRQTGELFF
DNA: TGTGCCAGCAGCGTCGGGACTAGGCAAACCGGGGAGCTGTTTTTT

D: -
V: TRBV15
size: -
J: TRBJ1-1
CDR3: CATSRDYSAEAFF
DNA: TGTGCCACCAGCAGAGATTACAGTGCTGAAGCTTTCTTT

D: -
V: TRBV29-1
size: -
J: TRBJ2-7
CDR3: CSVVTGSYYEQYF
DNA: TGCAGCGTTGTCACAGGGAGTTACTACGAGCAGTACTTC

D: -
V: TRBV23-1
size: -
J: TRBJ1-6
CDR3: CASSQPGSSTAPLHF
DNA: TGCGCCAGCAGTCAACCCGGGAGTTCCACCGCACCCCTCCACTTT

D: -
V: TRBV7-2
size: once
J: TRBJ1-3
CDR3: CASSWSSSGNTIYF
DNA: TGTGCCAGCAGCTGGAGCTCCTCTGGAAACACCATATATTTT

D: TRBD1
V: TRBV5-4
size: -
J: TRBJ2-1
CDR3: CASSRQGANEQFF
DNA: TGTGCCAGCAGCAGACAGGGTGCCAATGAGCAGTTCTTC

D: -
V: TRBV28
size: -
J: TRBJ1-6
CDR3: CASRQLVSRSPLHF
DNA: TGTGCCAGCAGACAATTGGTCTCGCGTTCACCCCTCCACTTT

D: -
V: TRBV28
size: -
J: TRBJ2-7
CDR3: CASSLGSYEQYF
DNA: TGTGCCAGCAGTCTGGGGTCCTACGAGCAGTACTTC

D: TRBD2
V: TRBV9
size: -
J: TRBJ2-5
CDR3: CASSVAAGVETQYF
DNA: TGTGCCAGCAGCGTAGCAGCGGGAGTAGAGACCCAGTACTTC

D: -
V: TRBV11-2
size: -
J: TRBJ1-1
CDR3: CASSPLGNTEAFF
DNA: TGTGCCAGCAGCCCATTGGGGAACACTGAAGCTTTCTTT

D: -
V: TRBV27
size: -
J: TRBJ1-5
CDR3: CASSRQRNQPQHF
DNA: TGTGCCAGCAGCCGACAGCGCAATCAGCCCCAGCATTTT

D: -
V: TRBV28
size: once
J: TRBJ2-4
CDR3: CASSSTPVSRAKNIQYF
DNA: TGTGCCAGCAGTTCGACCCCGGTCTCCCGAGCCAAAAACATTCAGTACTTC

D: -
V: TRBV30
size: -
J: TRBJ1-5
CDR3: CAWSVWTDLQPQHF
DNA: TGTGCCTGGAGTGTCTGGACAGATCTTCAGCCCCAGCATTTT

D: -
V: TRBV24-1
size: -
J: TRBJ2-2
CDR3: CATRSSSAANTGELFF
DNA: TGTGCCACCAGATCCTCATCGGCCGCGAACACCGGGGAGCTGTTTTTT

D: -
V: TRBV24-1
size: once
J: TRBJ2-3
CDR3: CATGTPKNTDTQYF
DNA: TGTGCCACCGGGACACCAAAAAACACAGATACGCAGTATTTT

D: TRBD1
V: TRBV28
size: -
J: TRBJ1-5
CDR3: CASGGGQGVQPQHF
DNA: TGTGCCAGCGGAGGGGGACAGGGAGTTCAGCCCCAGCATTTT

D: TRBD2
V: TRBV3-1/TRBV3-2
size: -
J: TRBJ2-3
CDR3: CASSQPSGTSLLPTDTQYF
DNA: TGTGCCAGCAGCCAACCTTCCGGGACTAGCTTGCTCCCCACAGATACGCAGTATTTT

D: -
V: TRBV10-2
size: -
J: TRBJ2-1
CDR3: CASSDPGYNEQFF
DNA: TGCGCCAGCAGTGACCCAGGTTACAATGAGCAGTTCTTC

D: -
V: TRBV5-1
size: -
J: TRBJ2-4
CDR3: CASSLVLGVDIQYF
DNA: TGCGCCAGCAGCTTGGTTTTAGGGGTGGACATTCAGTACTTC

D: -
V: TRBV28
size: -
J: TRBJ1-1
CDR3: CASSLPDTNTEAFF
DNA: TGTGCCAGCAGTTTGCCTGATACGAACACTGAAGCTTTCTTT

D: -
V: TRBV4-2
size: -
J: TRBJ2-2
CDR3: CASSQDTQANTGELFF
DNA: TGTGCCAGCAGCCAAGATACACAAGCGAACACCGGGGAGCTGTTTTTT

D: -
V: TRBV7-2
size: -
J: TRBJ1-6
CDR3: CASSYDSNSPLHF
DNA: TGTGCCAGCAGCTATGACAGCAATTCACCCCTCCACTTT

D: -
V: TRBV4-3
size: -
J: TRBJ2-1
CDR3: CASSPELDDYNEQFF
DNA: TGCGCCAGCAGCCCCGAATTGGATGATTACAATGAGCAGTTCTTC

D: -
V: TRBV29-1
size: -
J: TRBJ2-1
CDR3: CSVTGTYTYNEQFF
DNA: TGCAGCGTAACCGGGACCTACACCTACAATGAGCAGTTCTTC

D: -
V: TRBV18
size: -
J: TRBJ1-5
CDR3: CASSPPPPGQPQHF
DNA: TGTGCCAGCTCACCACCCCCACCGGGTCAGCCCCAGCATTTT

D: -
V: TRBV11-2
size: -
J: TRBJ1-4
CDR3: CASSLAGTGKLFF
DNA: TGTGCCAGCAGCTTAGCAGGGACGGGAAAACTGTTTTTT

D: TRBD1
V: TRBV7-2
size: -
J: TRBJ1-1
CDR3: CASSLEAGGNTEAFF
DNA: TGTGCCAGCAGCTTAGAGGCAGGGGGGAACACTGAAGCTTTCTTT

D: -
V: TRBV27
size: -
J: TRBJ2-7
CDR3: CASSSAGPYEQYF
DNA: TGTGCCAGCAGTTCCGCAGGGCCCTACGAGCAGTACTTC

D: -
V: TRBV12-5
size: -
J: TRBJ2-1
CDR3: CASGGQDNEQFF
DNA: TGTGCTAGTGGGGGGCAGGACAATGAGCAGTTCTTC

D: TRBD1
V: TRBV25-1
size: -
J: TRBJ1-1
CDR3: CASSSPDRGIYKAFF
DNA: TGTGCCAGCAGTTCTCCCGACAGGGGAATTTATAAAGCTTTCTTT

D: TRBD1
V: TRBV9
size: -
J: TRBJ1-1
CDR3: CASSLRQGADTEAFF
DNA: TGTGCCAGCAGCCTCCGACAGGGAGCGGACACTGAAGCTTTCTTT

D: -
V: TRBV5-1
size: -
J: TRBJ2-1
CDR3: CASSPGGGGGYNEQFF
DNA: TGCGCCAGCAGCCCAGGGGGCGGGGGAGGCTACAATGAGCAGTTCTTC

D: TRBD1
V: TRBV18
size: -
J: TRBJ1-3
CDR3: CASSPTAGTGGSGNTIYF
DNA: TGTGCCAGCTCACCAACTGCCGGGACAGGGGGCTCTGGAAACACCATATATTTT

D: TRBD2
V: TRBV4-2
size: -
J: TRBJ2-7
CDR3: CASSIGTSRADYEQYF
DNA: TGTGCCAGCAGCATAGGGACTAGCCGGGCCGATTACGAGCAGTACTTC

D: -
V: TRBV27
size: -
J: TRBJ2-1
CDR3: CASSPGIAWEQFF
DNA: TGTGCCAGCAGCCCCGGGATAGCATGGGAGCAGTTCTTC

D: -
V: TRBV7-2
size: -
J: TRBJ1-1
CDR3: CASSLDRDATEAFF
DNA: TGTGCCAGCAGCTTAGATCGGGACGCCACTGAAGCTTTCTTT

D: -
V: TRBV7-9
size: once
J: TRBJ1-2
CDR3: CASSPGANYGYTF
DNA: TGTGCCAGCAGCCCCGGCGCTAACTATGGCTACACCTTC

D: TRBD2
V: TRBV14
size: -
J: TRBJ2-1
CDR3: CASSERPGLGREQFF
DNA: TGTGCCAGCAGCGAGAGACCGGGACTAGGGAGGGAGCAGTTCTTC

D: -
V: TRBV24-1
size: -
J: TRBJ2-3
CDR3: CATSDFSGGRPDTQYF
DNA: TGTGCCACCAGTGATTTCAGTGGGGGGCGCCCGGATACGCAGTATTTT

D: TRBD1
V: TRBV5-1
size: -
J: TRBJ2-7
CDR3: CASSFGQVPSYEQYF
DNA: TGCGCCAGCAGCTTCGGACAGGTACCCTCCTACGAGCAGTACTTC

D: TRBD1
V: TRBV9
size: -
J: TRBJ2-3
CDR3: CASSTRTGPDTQYF
DNA: TGTGCCAGCAGCACCCGGACAGGGCCAGATACGCAGTATTTT